The entry below describes one T cell receptor beta chain. This entry comes from a study of blood T cells in healthy people across ages. Germline CDR1 and CDR2: DFQATT and SNEGSKA (reference sequence). The CDR3 runs 14 residues. The V segment lost 3 bases and the J segment 3 bases; nucleotides outside the gene matches: 5. It was with a sample-barcoded 5' primer and a J-beta primer mix that a second PCR of roughly 7 to 12 cycles was run. TCRdb re-called the 5' RACE reads through MiXCR, storing one row per CDR3 protein. The sample lists about 780,000 distinct CDR3 sequences, around half seen once, with 15% to 20% in the top ten.

Input material: blood. This sequence joins TRBV20-1 and TRBJ2-1, with TRBD2 matching over 7 bases. The source of this sequence is an older man in good health. In DNA, the CDR3 is TGCAGTGCTAGGAGGCTAGCGGACTACAATGAGCAGTTCTTC. Translation gives CSARRLADYNEQFF.